The 7 T cell receptor beta chains presented below share a single source sample, sequenced in a study of tissue T cells after allogeneic stem cell transplantation. Assay used: immunoSEQ multiplex PCR; TCRdb lists only in-frame clones, some missing. The sample has 5,500 to 6,500 clones, around two fifths seen once. Specified time point: mouse harvest day 7 after allogeneic transplant. The graft held 10^6 splenic CD5+ T cells and 10^7 T-cell-depleted bone marrow cells. Sequences were obtained from skin. Receptors originate from a female BALB/c mouse given C57BL/6 T cells with graft-versus-host disease after an allogeneic hematopoietic cell transplant.

About this clone itself: The germline and genes are mouse ones. CDR3 DNA (partial): TGTGCCAGCAGCCCCCAGGGAGACCAAGACACCCAGTAC. Amino acid sequence: CASSPQGDQDTQY. The full-length CDR3 reads as CASSPQGDQDTQYF. This rearrangement joins TRBV5 to TRBJ2-5; a weak D match, TRBD1 (5 bases). The CDR3 end is not reached by the read, which stops 1 residue before it; the germline J gene fills it in. V lost 4 bases and J 1 base, leaving 9 bases between the germline ends. This CDR3 is built from 14 residues. Germline values: CDR1 LGHNA, CDR2 YNLKQL (reference sequence).

Remarks on this clone: Gene labels here are mouse ones. The CDR3 end lies 1 residue beyond the end of the read and is filled in from the germline J gene. The same CDR3 also results from other DNA sequences found in this sample. The chain combines TRBV26 with TRBJ1-1; D uncertain. V was pared by 2 bases and J by 5 bases, with 3 bases between. The V gene's germline CDR1 is KGHPV and CDR2 FQNQEV (reference sequence). The CDR3 runs 11 residues. The CDR3 reads CASSLGTEVFF. CDR3 DNA, as far as it was read: TGTGCCAGCAGTCTGGGGACAGAAGTCTTC. The variable domain in full, with the rest retrieved from reference TRBV26 and TRBJ1-1, is NSKVIQTPRYLVKGQGQKAKMRCIPEKGHPVVFWYQQNKNNEFKFLINFQNQEVLQQIDMTEKRFSAECPSNSPCSLEIQSSEAGDSALYLCASSLGTEVFFGKGTRLTVV.

With respect to this clone: Gene labels here are mouse ones. The read halts 1 residue ahead of the CDR3 end, with the missing end drawn from the germline J gene. The rearrangement joins TRBV26 to TRBJ1-1, with 9 bases identical to TRBD1. The CDR3 length is 14 residues. V shed 2 bases and J 4 bases; nucleotides not matched to a gene: 2. Germline CDR1 is KGHPV and CDR2 is FQNQEV (reference sequence). The part of the CDR3 DNA that was read is TGTGCCAGCAGTCTGGGGACAGGGTCCACAGAAGTCTTC. This codes for CASSLGTGSTEVF. In full, the CDR3 is CASSLGTGSTEVFF.

To note about this clone: Gene names denote mouse genes. The CDR3 end lies 1 residue beyond the end of the read and is filled in from the germline J gene. The chain joins TRBV16 to TRBJ2-1; unclear D gene. The CDR3 contains 12 residues. CDR1 is SGHSA, CDR2 FRNQAP, per germline. The V end was cut by 3 bases, the J end by 5 bases, with 5 bases between. The CDR3 here is CASSFPDAEQFF. The covered CDR3 bases are TGTGCAAGCAGCTTTCCAGATGCTGAGCAGTTC.

As to this clone: Mouse gene names apply. Read sequence stops 1 residue before the CDR3 end, and the germline J gene provides the missing end. V gene TRBV12-2 combines with J gene TRBJ1-4, with unresolved D. V was clipped by 0 bases and J by 3 bases, with 7 bases between them. The CDR3 runs to 14 residues. Germline V CDR1 and CDR2: SGHLS, HYDKME. Partial CDR3 DNA: TGTGCCAGCTCTCTCGAAACACCCAACGAAAGATTATTT. This codes for CASSLETPNERLF. The CDR3 reads in full as CASSLETPNERLFF.

Concerning this clone itself: Mouse gene names apply. The CDR3 extends 1 residue past the end of the read, so its final part is completed from the germline J gene. The rearrangement joins TRBV13-2 to TRBJ2-7, with D tentatively TRBD2 (6 bases). Germline CDR1 reads NNHNN; CDR2 reads SYGAGS (reference sequence). This CDR3 is 14 amino acids long. Trimming stripped 0 bases from V and 0 bases from J, with 7 bases between. CDR3 DNA, as far as it was read: TGTGCCAGCGGTGATGCTGGGGTCTCCTATGAACAGTAC. Encoded protein: CASGDAGVSYEQY. The full CDR3 reads CASGDAGVSYEQYF.

With regard to this clone: Mouse gene names and germline throughout. The read finishes 1 residue shy of the CDR3 end, and the germline J gene is used to complete it. This chain connects TRBV26 to TRBJ2-1, with D unresolved. The CDR3 sequence is 14 residues long. Trimming removed 2 bases from V and 7 bases from J, with 12 bases in between. Looked up from germline, CDR1 is KGHPV and CDR2 is FQNQEV (reference sequence). The CDR3 bases that were read are TGTGCCAGCAGTCTGGGTGGAACGGGGGCTGAGCAGTTC. Its translation: CASSLGGTGAEQF. The whole CDR3 protein reads CASSLGGTGAEQFF.